One and the same sample provided the 31 T cell receptor beta chains below, sequenced in a study of blood T cells in healthy people across ages. A second PCR, run for about 6 to 12 cycles, used a sample-barcoded 5' primer plus a J-beta primer mix. MiXCR, applied by TCRdb to the 5' RACE reads, yields one record per CDR3 protein. The sample has about 580,000 distinct CDR3 sequences; 45% to 55% are singletons. The sample taken for sequencing was blood. Every receptor here comes from an elderly man in good health.

This clonotype was recorded many times. The CDR3 sequence: CASRGDLSYEQYF. Here the CDR3 DNA reads TGTGCCAGCAGGGGGGACCTCTCCTACGAGCAGTACTTC. The V and J genes are TRBV6-5 and TRBJ2-7; possibly TRBD1 or TRBD2 for D (5 bases each). The CDR3 is made up of 13 amino acids. Trimming cost V 6 bases and J 0 bases, with 9 bases left between them. Germline CDR1 is MNHEY and CDR2 is SVGAGI.

This clonotype came up a few times. The chain uses TRBV5-1 and TRBJ1-6; D unresolved. This CDR3 contains 16 residues. The V end was cut by 0 bases, the J end by 8 bases, with 15 bases between. Germline CDR1 reads SGHRS; CDR2 reads YFSETQ. The CDR3: CASSLAPPLSDSPLHF. The CDR3 coding sequence is TGCGCCAGCAGCTTGGCCCCACCTCTCTCGGATTCACCCCTCCACTTT.

J is TRBJ1-2 and V is TRBV28, with D uncertain. The V end lost 5 bases, the J end lost 7 bases, and 17 bases lay between the germline ends. CDR1 MDHEN and CDR2 SYDVKM come from the germline V gene. CDR3 size: 14 residues. The CDR3 DNA is TGTGCCAGCAGTGTTGACCCGAACCTAGGTGGCTACACCTTC. Residues: CASSVDPNLGGYTF.

This clonotype was detected a few times. The J gene is TRBJ2-1, the V gene TRBV11-3, with unresolved D. Trimming left V 0 bases short and J 5 bases short, with 5 bases between. The germline V gene encodes CDR1 SGHNT and CDR2 YENEEA. The CDR3 is 13 amino acids. As DNA, the CDR3 is TGTGCCAGCAGCTTAGAGGTTGACAATGAGCAGTTCTTC. This codes for CASSLEVDNEQFF.

The J gene is TRBJ1-6, the V gene TRBV20-1; D gene uncertain. The length of the CDR3 is 14 residues. Germline-derived CDR1 and CDR2 are DFQATT and SNEGSKA (reference sequence). V lost 2 bases to trimming and J lost 8 bases, with 13 bases between them. CDR3 loop: CSARPSGPHSPLHF. In DNA, the CDR3 is TGCAGTGCTAGACCTAGTGGTCCCCATTCACCCCTCCACTTT.

V gene TRBV11-2 combines with J gene TRBJ2-4, with D uncertain. CDR1 SGHAT and CDR2 FQNNGV come from the germline V gene. The germline V and J ends were trimmed by 2 bases and 0 bases, with 11 bases remaining between them. This CDR3 comprises 16 residues. The CDR3 here is CASSLRLTVAKNIQYF. In DNA, the CDR3 is TGTGCCAGCAGCTTAAGACTTACCGTAGCCAAAAACATTCAGTACTTC.

This sequence joins TRBV18 and TRBJ2-3, with D unclear. V lost 2 bases, J lost 6 bases, and 12 bases lay in between. Germline V CDR1 and CDR2: KGHSH, LQKENI. CDR3 length equals 14 residues. CDR3 amino acids: CASSPAKIRDTQYF. CDR3 in DNA: TGTGCCAGCTCACCAGCTAAAATCCGGGATACGCAGTATTTT.

The V gene is TRBV7-2, the J gene TRBJ2-3; D gene unclear. The CDR3 is made up of 13 amino acids. The V end lost 5 bases, the J end lost 1 base, and 7 bases lay between the germline ends. Germline V gene lookup returns CDR1 SGHTA and CDR2 FQGNSA. The CDR3 region is CASSPDRTDTQYF. Written as DNA, the CDR3 is TGTGCCAGCAGCCCGGACCGCACAGATACGCAGTATTTT.

The chain is built from TRBV5-1 and TRBJ2-3; D uncertain. The germline CDR1 and CDR2 sequences are SGHRS and YFSETQ. CDR3 size: 15 residues. V was pared by 0 bases and J by 0 bases, with 8 bases between. CDR3 loop: CASSLERTSTDTQYF. CDR3 in DNA: TGCGCCAGCAGCTTGGAACGCACTAGCACAGATACGCAGTATTTT.

As DNA, the CDR3 is TGTGCCAGCAGTACCCGGGACGGGGTGACTGAAGCTTTCTTT. Residues: CASSTRDGVTEAFF. The rearrangement joins TRBV12-3 or TRBV12-4 to TRBJ1-1; perhaps TRBD1 as D (5 bases). V shed 5 bases and J shed 5 bases, with 15 bases lying between them. The CDR3 is 14 residues long.

This clonotype was detected a few times. The V gene is TRBV7-9, the J gene TRBJ2-3, with D maybe TRBD2 (5 bases). V was cut by 2 bases and J by 2 bases, with 14 bases left in between. There are 16 residues in the CDR3. Germline V gene lookup returns CDR1 SEHNR and CDR2 FQNEAQ (reference sequence). The CDR3 reads CASSLRANGDTDTQYF. CDR3 sequence (DNA): TGTGCCAGCAGCTTACGGGCCAACGGGGACACAGATACGCAGTATTTT.

V gene TRBV4-2 combines with J gene TRBJ2-3; TRBD1 matches 7 bases. J gave up 4 bases and V 6 bases, and 10 bases lay outside the gene matches. The CDR3 has 15 amino acids. Germline V gene sequence: CDR1 LGHNA, CDR2 YNFKEQ. CDR3 sequence reads: CASRPTRQGADTQYF. The DNA for the CDR3 is TGTGCCAGCAGACCGACTCGACAGGGTGCAGATACGCAGTATTTT.

This sequence joins TRBV7-2 and TRBJ1-6; unclear D gene. This CDR3 region has 14 residues. The germline CDR1 and CDR2 sequences are SGHTA and FQGNSA. V lost 3 bases and J 10 bases, leaving 13 bases between the germline ends. As DNA, the CDR3 is TGTGCCAGCAGCTTTTATGGGCCGGGGTCACCCCTCCACTTT. Translated, it gives CASSFYGPGSPLHF.

This chain links TRBV7-9 with TRBJ2-3, with a possible D match to TRBD1 (7 bases). Germline lookup yields CDR1 SEHNR and CDR2 FQNEAQ (reference sequence). CDR3 length equals 16 residues. The germline V and J ends were trimmed by 10 bases and 3 bases, with 23 bases remaining between them. Here the CDR3 DNA reads TGTGCCATCCCGACCTTGGAGGGACAGATAACAGATACGCAGTATTTT. This sequence encodes CAIPTLEGQITDTQYF.

V gene TRBV7-2 combines with J gene TRBJ2-3, with TRBD2 as a possible D gene (6 bases). The CDR3 length is 16 residues. Per the germline V gene, CDR1 is SGHTA and CDR2 is FQGNSA. V shed 5 bases and J shed 3 bases, with 18 bases lying between them. The CDR3 region has the DNA TGTGCCAGCAGCACCCGGGGGTCAGGTTGGACAGATACGCAGTATTTT. It encodes CASSTRGSGWTDTQYF.

The chain joins TRBV7-8 to TRBJ1-5; TRBD1 might be the D (5 bases). Trimming cost V 0 bases and J 6 bases, with 12 bases left between them. Germline V CDR1 and CDR2: SGHVS, FQNEAQ. The CDR3 has 15 amino acids. The CDR3 here is CASSLALGEGQPQHF. CDR3 in DNA: TGTGCCAGCAGCTTAGCGCTAGGGGAAGGTCAGCCCCAGCATTTT.

V usage is TRBV5-4 and J usage is TRBJ2-3; tentatively, D is TRBD2 (6 bases). CDR1 is SGHNT and CDR2 is YYREEE in the germline V gene (reference sequence). Trimming left V 0 bases short and J 3 bases short, with 14 bases between. The CDR3 is made up of 16 amino acids. In DNA, the CDR3 is TGTGCCAGCAGCTTGGAAAGGGACTTCAGTACAGATACGCAGTATTTT. Translating gives CASSLERDFSTDTQYF.

J is TRBJ1-2 and V is TRBV6-2 or TRBV6-3, with D perhaps TRBD1 (5 bases). V lost 8 bases and J lost 2, with 15 bases in between. This CDR3 region has 14 residues. Germline CDR1 reads MNHEY; CDR2 reads SVGEGT. For the CDR3, the DNA is TGTGCCAGCGGACTCGACAGACGCAACTATGGCTACACCTTC. This gives the protein CASGLDRRNYGYTF.

Details on this clonotype: One junction end does not reproduce the germline sequence, and a read error may be involved. This sequence joins TRBV5-5 and TRBJ2-6; a weak D match, TRBD1 (5 bases). The CDR3 is 19 amino acids. From germline, CDR1 is SGHKS and CDR2 YYEKEE (reference sequence). The CDR3 protein is CANSPRTTAVISGANVLTF. CDR3 DNA: TGTGCCAACAGCCCCCGCACGACAGCCGTAATCTCTGGGGCCAACGTCCTGACTTTC. The complete variable domain, with remaining parts taken from reference TRBV5-5 and TRBJ2-6, reads DAGVTQSPTHLIKTRGQQVTLRCSPISGHKSVSWYQQVLGQGPQFIFQYYEKEERGRGNFPDRFSARQFPNYSSELNVNALLLGDSALYLCANSPRTTAVISGANVLTFGAGSRLTVL.

The chain carries TRBV20-1 and TRBJ1-6; D gene uncertain. Germline CDR1 is DFQATT and CDR2 is SNEGSKA (reference sequence). The CDR3 sequence is 16 residues long. V lost 0 bases and J lost 6, with 15 bases in between. In DNA form, the CDR3 reads TGCAGTGCTAGAGATCGAACTACTGGTAGTAATTCACCCCTCCACTTT. It specifies CSARDRTTGSNSPLHF.

The rearrangement links TRBV2 to TRBJ2-7; TRBD1 matches 10 bases. With 8 bases clipped from V and 8 bases from J, the junction kept 6 bases outside the gene matches. The length of the CDR3 is 12 residues. Germline lookup yields CDR1 SNHLY and CDR2 FYNNEI. CDR3 sequence (DNA): TGTGCCAGCCGGGACAGGGGTGGCAAGCAGTACTTC. It encodes CASRDRGGKQYF. Full variable domain (missing parts from reference TRBV2 and TRBJ2-7): EPEVTQTPSHQVTQMGQEVILRCVPISNHLYFYWYRQILGQKVEFLVSFYNNEISEKSEIFDDQFSVERPDGSNFTLKIRSTKLEDSAMYFCASRDRGGKQYFGPGTRLTVT.

This clonotype has at least ten counts. V usage is TRBV6-6 and J usage is TRBJ2-1; no firm D call. V was trimmed by 3 bases and J by 4 bases, leaving 10 bases between them. The germline V gene encodes CDR1 MNHNY and CDR2 SVGAGI (reference sequence). There are 14 residues in the CDR3. This CDR3 reads CASSYRQEYNEQFF. The CDR3 nucleotides read TGTGCCAGCAGTTATAGGCAGGAATACAATGAGCAGTTCTTC.

This clonotype was counted a few times. This sequence joins TRBV25-1 and TRBJ2-1; possible D gene TRBD2, 6 bases. The CDR3 runs 13 residues. The germline V gene has CDR1 MGHDK and CDR2 SYGVNS. V lost 2 bases and J lost 4, with 6 bases in between. This CDR3 is CASSERGYNEQFF. The CDR3, as DNA: TGTGCCAGCAGTGAACGGGGGTACAATGAGCAGTTCTTC.

V is TRBV5-1 and J is TRBJ2-1, with 10 bases that match TRBD2. CDR3 length: 17 residues. Germline lookup yields CDR1 SGHRS and CDR2 YFSETQ. V dropped 0 bases and J dropped 8; count of bases not matched to a gene: 11. CDR3 protein: CASSLAGSTSGNYEQFF. As DNA, the CDR3 is TGCGCCAGCAGCTTGGCCGGGAGTACTAGCGGGAACTATGAGCAGTTCTTC.

V gene TRBV15 combines with J gene TRBJ1-4; tentatively, D is TRBD1 (5 bases). The CDR3 has 14 residues. Germline V gene sequence: CDR1 LNHNV, CDR2 YYDKDF (reference sequence). V lost 0 bases, J lost 12 bases, and 14 bases lay in between. The CDR3 DNA is TGTGCCACCAGCAGAGATCGTCCCGGACACCAACTGTTTTTT. This codes for CATSRDRPGHQLFF.

This clonotype was detected only a few times. V gene TRBV29-1 combines with J gene TRBJ2-7; D unclear. The J call may be mistaken, given a closer DNA end match to TRBJ2-5. This CDR3 region has 10 residues. Germline-derived CDR1 and CDR2 are SQVTM and ANQGSEA. CDR3 bases: TGCAGCGTTGGGTGGGAGACCCAGTACTTC. This sequence encodes CSVGWETQYF.

About this clonotype: A read error may explain this, as a much larger clone is one base away. The CDR3 nucleotides read TGTGCCAGCACTCAGGAGGTTCGAGAGACCCAGTTCTTC. It translates to CASTQEVRETQFF. The chain links TRBV6-5 to TRBJ2-1, with D possibly being TRBD2 (5 bases). Germline CDR1 and CDR2: MNHEY and SVGAGI. The V gene lost 7 bases and the J gene lost 13 bases, with 20 bases spanning the gap. The CDR3 length is 13 residues.

V gene TRBV20-1 combines with J gene TRBJ2-3, with a possible D match to TRBD2 (6 bases). CDR1 DFQATT and CDR2 SNEGSKA come from the germline V gene (reference sequence). Trimming took 5 bases from V and 0 from J, leaving 15 bases between them. This CDR3 is 15 amino acids long. The chain's CDR3 is CSAEPSVTSTDTQYF. CDR3 nucleotide sequence: TGCAGTGCTGAGCCTAGCGTTACTAGCACAGATACGCAGTATTTT.

The V and J genes are TRBV2 and TRBJ1-2, with D uncertain. The CDR3 sequence is 14 residues long. V dropped 5 bases and J dropped 0 bases, with 10 bases sitting between them. Germline assignment: CDR1 SNHLY and CDR2 FYNNEI. As DNA, the CDR3 is TGTGCCAGCAGTTCGCCAGACCCTAACTATGGCTACACCTTC. Translated, it gives CASSSPDPNYGYTF. Based on the CDR3 plus reference TRBV2 and TRBJ1-2, the full variable domain is EPEVTQTPSHQVTQMGQEVILRCVPISNHLYFYWYRQILGQKVEFLVSFYNNEISEKSEIFDDQFSVERPDGSNFTLKIRSTKLEDSAMYFCASSSPDPNYGYTFGSGTRLTVV.

As regards this clonotype: A much bigger clone sits one base away, suggesting this may be a read error. The genes are TRBV12-5 and TRBJ2-5, with 9 bases identical to TRBD1. V lost 5 bases, J lost 7 bases, and 5 bases stayed unmatched. The CDR3 is 13 amino acids. Germline V gives CDR1 LGHNT, CDR2 FRNRAP. CDR3 DNA sequence: TGTGCTAGTGGTACAGACAGGGGGGCGACCCAGTACTTC. It codes for CASGTDRGATQYF.

This clonotype was recorded a few times. The V call is TRBV20-1, the J call TRBJ2-7, with 8 bases aligning to TRBD1. CDR3 length: 14 residues. CDR1 and CDR2 from the germline V gene are DFQATT and SNEGSKA (reference sequence). Trimming took 5 bases from V and 0 from J; bases not matched to a gene: 6. CDR3 loop: CSAGRQGSSYEQYF. The CDR3 DNA follows: TGCAGTGCTGGAAGACAGGGGAGCTCCTACGAGCAGTACTTC.